This T cell receptor (beta chain) was observed in a study of identical twins. CDR1 is SGDLS and CDR2 is YYNGEE in the germline V gene. The CDR3 consists of 19 residues. Trimming removed 1 base at V and 5 bases at J, with 24 bases between. TCRdb processed the 5' RACE reads anew with MiXCR; each CDR3 protein has one entry. The repertoire consists of 410,000 or so distinct CDR3 sequences, with around 20% occurring once and the leading ten covering around 12%. J is TRBJ2-2 and V is TRBV9; D may match TRBD1 or TRBD2 (5 bases each). This clonotype was sampled from a man aged 45-65 years in good health. The material sequenced was naive T cells sorted from blood. The CDR3 sequence is CASSVLPVPGTRDTGELFF. Here the CDR3 DNA reads TGTGCCAGCAGCGTATTGCCGGTTCCCGGGACGAGGGATACCGGGGAGCTGTTTTTT.